These T cell receptor beta chains were read from a single sample in a study of cytotoxic CD8 clonotypes in ibrutinib-treated CLL. Sequencing was performed with immunoSEQ multiplex PCR; in TCRdb, only in-frame clones are kept and a portion is missing. The data show fewer than 10,000 clones, 60% to 80% seen once. The material was PBMCs, obtained before ibrutinib treatment. These TCRs come from a human donor with chronic lymphocytic leukemia. Both conserved end residues are part of each CDR3. The order of the fields is CDR3 length, clone size, V gene, J gene, D gene, CDR3 protein, CDR3 DNA. The D gene is left open where the match is weak. The size entry is marked missing in some rows and otherwise reads once, few, many or a size class.

len: 18; abundance: .; v_gene: TRBV4-1; j_gene: TRBJ2-7; d_gene: TRBD2; CDR3aa: CASSRKQSNSGSINEQYF; CDR3nt: TGCGCCAGCAGCCGGAAGCAATCCAATAGCGGGAGCATCAACGAGCAGTACTTC
len: 14; abundance: .; v_gene: TRBV6-6; j_gene: TRBJ1-5; d_gene: TRBD1; CDR3aa: CASVDRGGTQPQHF; CDR3nt: TGTGCCAGCGTAGACAGGGGAGGTACTCAGCCCCAGCATTTT
len: 14; abundance: .; v_gene: TRBV28; j_gene: TRBJ2-2; d_gene: TRBD1; CDR3aa: CASTRTGETGELFF; CDR3nt: TGTGCCAGCACCCGGACAGGGGAAACCGGGGAGCTGTTTTTT
len: 15; abundance: .; v_gene: TRBV7-8; j_gene: TRBJ2-1; d_gene: TRBD2; CDR3aa: CASSFSGTPGNEQFF; CDR3nt: TGTGCCAGCAGCTTCAGCGGGACCCCTGGGAATGAGCAGTTCTTC
len: 13; abundance: .; v_gene: TRBV15; j_gene: TRBJ2-2; d_gene: .; CDR3aa: CATTQGKTGELFF; CDR3nt: TGTGCCACTACGCAGGGGAAAACCGGGGAGCTGTTTTTT
len: 14; abundance: .; v_gene: TRBV10-3; j_gene: TRBJ1-2; d_gene: .; CDR3aa: CAISETVANYGYTF; CDR3nt: TGTGCCATCAGTGAGACAGTAGCTAACTATGGCTACACCTTC
len: 14; abundance: few; v_gene: TRBV11-2; j_gene: TRBJ1-6; d_gene: .; CDR3aa: CASSLVSLNSPLHF; CDR3nt: TGTGCCAGCAGCTTAGTCTCCCTAAATTCACCCCTCCACTTT
len: 15; abundance: .; v_gene: TRBV5-6; j_gene: TRBJ2-2; d_gene: .; CDR3aa: CASSWAGTNTGELFF; CDR3nt: TGTGCCAGCAGCTGGGCGGGGACGAACACCGGGGAGCTGTTTTTT
len: 14; abundance: .; v_gene: TRBV5-5; j_gene: TRBJ1-6; d_gene: .; CDR3aa: CASSRESYNSPLHF; CDR3nt: TGTGCCAGCAGCCGGGAGTCCTATAATTCACCCCTCCACTTT
len: 14; abundance: .; v_gene: TRBV27; j_gene: TRBJ1-1; d_gene: .; CDR3aa: CASISPGQWNEAFF; CDR3nt: TGTGCCAGCATATCCCCGGGACAATGGAATGAAGCTTTCTTT
len: 12; abundance: .; v_gene: TRBV19; j_gene: TRBJ2-4; d_gene: .; CDR3aa: CASTGTGNIQYF; CDR3nt: TGTGCCAGTACCGGGACGGGAAACATTCAGTACTTC
len: 17; abundance: .; v_gene: TRBV28; j_gene: TRBJ1-1; d_gene: TRBD1; CDR3aa: CASSSMPGQVMNTEAFF; CDR3nt: TGTGCCAGCAGTTCAATGCCGGGACAGGTGATGAACACTGAAGCTTTCTTT
len: 11; abundance: .; v_gene: TRBV30; j_gene: TRBJ2-7; d_gene: .; CDR3aa: CAFSRSYEQYF; CDR3nt: TGTGCCTTTTCGAGGTCATACGAGCAGTACTTC
len: 14; abundance: .; v_gene: TRBV6-1; j_gene: TRBJ1-5; d_gene: TRBD1; CDR3aa: CASSSGQGNQPQHF; CDR3nt: TGTGCCAGCAGCTCGGGACAGGGGAATCAGCCCCAGCATTTT
len: 16; abundance: .; v_gene: TRBV4-1; j_gene: TRBJ1-4; d_gene: TRBD1; CDR3aa: CASSQEGARGAEKLFF; CDR3nt: TGCGCCAGCAGCCAAGAGGGGGCCAGGGGGGCTGAAAAACTGTTTTTT
len: 15; abundance: .; v_gene: TRBV2; j_gene: TRBJ2-5; d_gene: .; CDR3aa: CASSVRTAYQETQYF; CDR3nt: TGTGCCAGCAGTGTCAGGACAGCGTACCAAGAGACCCAGTACTTC
len: 17; abundance: few; v_gene: TRBV11-2; j_gene: TRBJ2-2; d_gene: .; CDR3aa: CASSLDPPTANTGELFF; CDR3nt: TGTGCCAGCAGCTTAGATCCCCCGACAGCGAACACCGGGGAGCTGTTTTTT
len: 17; abundance: once; v_gene: TRBV14; j_gene: TRBJ2-3; d_gene: .; CDR3aa: CASSRGMAAPSTDTQYF; CDR3nt: TGTGCCAGCAGCCGGGGTATGGCGGCCCCTAGCACAGATACGCAGTATTTT
len: 16; abundance: .; v_gene: TRBV11-2; j_gene: TRBJ2-2; d_gene: .; CDR3aa: CASSPGAGVPTGELFF; CDR3nt: TGTGCCAGCAGTCCGGGGGCGGGAGTCCCCACCGGGGAGCTGTTTTTT
len: 15; abundance: .; v_gene: TRBV14; j_gene: TRBJ2-3; d_gene: TRBD2; CDR3aa: CASSGTGLAGVKQYF; CDR3nt: TGTGCCAGCAGCGGGACGGGACTAGCGGGAGTAAAGCAGTATTTT
len: 14; abundance: .; v_gene: TRBV27; j_gene: TRBJ1-5; d_gene: .; CDR3aa: CASSSDRYNQPQHF; CDR3nt: TGTGCCAGCAGTTCCGACAGATACAATCAGCCCCAGCATTTT
len: 13; abundance: few; v_gene: TRBV27; j_gene: TRBJ2-1; d_gene: TRBD2; CDR3aa: CASNTSGYNEQFF; CDR3nt: TGTGCCAGCAACACTAGCGGATACAATGAGCAGTTCTTC
len: 14; abundance: .; v_gene: TRBV5-5; j_gene: TRBJ2-7; d_gene: TRBD1; CDR3aa: CASSYGQGGYEQYF; CDR3nt: TGTGCCAGCAGCTACGGACAGGGGGGCTACGAGCAGTACTTC
len: 14; abundance: .; v_gene: TRBV27; j_gene: TRBJ2-7; d_gene: .; CDR3aa: CASSLGGSPYEQYF; CDR3nt: TGTGCCAGCAGTTTAGGGGGATCTCCCTACGAGCAGTACTTC
len: 12; abundance: .; v_gene: TRBV19; j_gene: TRBJ2-1; d_gene: .; CDR3aa: CASIPPRDEQFF; CDR3nt: TGTGCCAGTATCCCACCGAGAGATGAGCAGTTCTTC
len: 14; abundance: few; v_gene: TRBV5-5; j_gene: TRBJ1-4; d_gene: .; CDR3aa: CASSLRGADEKLFF; CDR3nt: TGTGCCAGCAGCTTGCGAGGGGCTGACGAAAAACTGTTTTTT
len: 13; abundance: few; v_gene: TRBV18; j_gene: TRBJ1-6; d_gene: .; CDR3aa: CASSQGAHSPLHF; CDR3nt: TGTGCCAGCTCGCAGGGAGCCCATTCACCCCTCCACTTT
len: 15; abundance: .; v_gene: TRBV9; j_gene: TRBJ1-1; d_gene: .; CDR3aa: CASSVDPGGNTEAFF; CDR3nt: TGTGCCAGCAGCGTAGACCCGGGAGGGAACACTGAAGCTTTCTTT
len: 14; abundance: .; v_gene: TRBV28; j_gene: TRBJ1-2; d_gene: .; CDR3aa: CASTKGKGQGGYTF; CDR3nt: TGTGCCAGCACCAAAGGAAAAGGTCAGGGAGGCTACACCTTC
len: 16; abundance: .; v_gene: TRBV19; j_gene: TRBJ2-1; d_gene: .; CDR3aa: CASSDQGLFSYNEQFF; CDR3nt: TGTGCCAGTAGTGATCAGGGCCTTTTCTCCTACAATGAGCAGTTCTTC
len: 14; abundance: .; v_gene: TRBV9; j_gene: TRBJ2-1; d_gene: TRBD1; CDR3aa: CASSPGTELNEQFF; CDR3nt: TGTGCCAGCAGCCCCGGGACAGAGCTCAATGAGCAGTTCTTC
len: 11; abundance: few; v_gene: TRBV30; j_gene: TRBJ2-7; d_gene: .; CDR3aa: CAWRVASEQYF; CDR3nt: TGTGCCTGGAGGGTTGCTAGCGAGCAGTACTTC
len: 17; abundance: .; v_gene: TRBV19; j_gene: TRBJ1-1; d_gene: TRBD1; CDR3aa: CASSNLTGGTMNTEAFF; CDR3nt: TGTGCCAGTAGTAACCTCACAGGGGGCACCATGAACACTGAAGCTTTCTTT
len: 18; abundance: medium-sized; v_gene: TRBV5-6; j_gene: TRBJ2-3; d_gene: TRBD1; CDR3aa: CASRRDRGLRLITDTQYF; CDR3nt: TGTGCCAGCAGGCGGGACAGGGGACTCCGCCTTATCACAGATACGCAGTATTTT
len: 12; abundance: few; v_gene: TRBV19; j_gene: TRBJ2-7; d_gene: .; CDR3aa: CASKGYAYEQYF; CDR3nt: TGTGCCAGTAAAGGGTACGCCTACGAGCAGTACTTC
len: 13; abundance: .; v_gene: TRBV29-1; j_gene: TRBJ1-1; d_gene: .; CDR3aa: CSVETPGIREAFF; CDR3nt: TGCAGCGTTGAAACTCCAGGTATTAGGGAAGCTTTCTTT
len: 13; abundance: .; v_gene: TRBV6-1; j_gene: TRBJ2-1; d_gene: TRBD2; CDR3aa: CASSVSGRASQFF; CDR3nt: TGTGCCAGCAGTGTTAGCGGGAGAGCTTCCCAGTTCTTC
len: 14; abundance: once; v_gene: TRBV19; j_gene: TRBJ1-4; d_gene: .; CDR3aa: CASCSGRGCEKLFF; CDR3nt: TGTGCCAGTTGTTCAGGGAGAGGCTGTGAAAAACTGTTTTTT
len: 14; abundance: .; v_gene: TRBV18; j_gene: TRBJ2-7; d_gene: .; CDR3aa: CASSPPAASYEQYF; CDR3nt: TGTGCCAGCTCACCACCTGCAGCTTCCTACGAGCAGTACTTC
len: 13; abundance: .; v_gene: TRBV5-1; j_gene: TRBJ2-7; d_gene: .; CDR3aa: CASSLVPQYEQYF; CDR3nt: TGCGCCAGCAGCTTGGTACCACAGTACGAGCAGTACTTC
len: 13; abundance: .; v_gene: TRBV5-4; j_gene: TRBJ2-7; d_gene: TRBD1; CDR3aa: CASSLQGAYEQYF; CDR3nt: TGTGCCAGCAGCCTACAGGGGGCTTACGAGCAGTACTTC
len: 14; abundance: .; v_gene: TRBV2; j_gene: TRBJ2-4; d_gene: .; CDR3aa: CASTRDTAKNIQYF; CDR3nt: TGTGCCAGCACTAGGGACACGGCCAAAAACATTCAGTACTTC
len: 14; abundance: .; v_gene: TRBV28; j_gene: TRBJ1-1; d_gene: .; CDR3aa: CASLGGAKNTEAFF; CDR3nt: TGTGCCAGCCTCGGAGGGGCTAAGAACACTGAAGCTTTCTTT
len: 16; abundance: .; v_gene: TRBV28; j_gene: TRBJ1-2; d_gene: TRBD1; CDR3aa: CASSLPGQGAPYGYTF; CDR3nt: TGTGCCAGCAGTTTACCGGGACAGGGGGCCCCCTATGGCTACACCTTC
len: 13; abundance: .; v_gene: TRBV7-9; j_gene: TRBJ2-5; d_gene: .; CDR3aa: CASSLRTAETQYF; CDR3nt: TGTGCCAGCAGCTTAAGGACAGCGGAGACCCAGTACTTC
len: 12; abundance: few; v_gene: TRBV6-6; j_gene: TRBJ1-3; d_gene: .; CDR3aa: CASSGQTGTIYF; CDR3nt: TGTGCCAGCAGTGGTCAGACAGGCACCATATATTTT
len: 14; abundance: .; v_gene: TRBV7-9; j_gene: TRBJ2-7; d_gene: .; CDR3aa: CASSLRDVSYEQYF; CDR3nt: TGTGCCAGCAGCCTCCGGGACGTCTCCTACGAGCAGTACTTC
len: 13; abundance: once; v_gene: TRBV28; j_gene: TRBJ1-1; d_gene: TRBD1; CDR3aa: CASKEAGGAKAFF; CDR3nt: TGTGCCAGCAAGGAAGCAGGGGGCGCAAAAGCTTTCTTT
len: 15; abundance: once; v_gene: TRBV28; j_gene: TRBJ2-1; d_gene: TRBD1; CDR3aa: CASSFRDSSYNEQFF; CDR3nt: TGTGCCAGCAGTTTTAGGGACAGCTCCTACAATGAGCAGTTCTTC
len: 14; abundance: .; v_gene: TRBV11-1; j_gene: TRBJ2-1; d_gene: TRBD2; CDR3aa: CASSRRLAGDEQFF; CDR3nt: TGTGCCAGCAGCCGACGACTAGCGGGAGATGAGCAGTTCTTC
len: 14; abundance: once; v_gene: TRBV4-2; j_gene: TRBJ2-1; d_gene: TRBD2; CDR3aa: CASRVGTSGNEQFF; CDR3nt: TGTGCCAGCAGAGTAGGGACTAGCGGGAATGAGCAGTTCTTC
len: 15; abundance: few; v_gene: TRBV19; j_gene: TRBJ1-4; d_gene: TRBD1; CDR3aa: CASRLGTVNNEKLFF; CDR3nt: TGTGCCAGTAGACTCGGGACAGTGAATAATGAAAAACTGTTTTTT
len: 17; abundance: few; v_gene: TRBV19; j_gene: TRBJ1-5; d_gene: TRBD1; CDR3aa: CASSPGGTEYSNQPQHF; CDR3nt: TGTGCCAGTAGTCCGGGTGGGACAGAATATAGCAATCAGCCCCAGCATTTT
len: 15; abundance: .; v_gene: TRBV11-2; j_gene: TRBJ2-7; d_gene: TRBD2; CDR3aa: CASSPLSGRVYEQYF; CDR3nt: TGTGCCAGCAGCCCGCTTAGCGGGAGGGTCTACGAGCAGTACTTC
len: 13; abundance: .; v_gene: TRBV5-6; j_gene: TRBJ2-7; d_gene: .; CDR3aa: CASSSAQSYEQYF; CDR3nt: TGTGCCAGCAGCTCCGCCCAATCTTACGAGCAGTACTTC
len: 13; abundance: few; v_gene: TRBV7-9; j_gene: TRBJ2-7; d_gene: .; CDR3aa: CASSLSTGGEQYF; CDR3nt: TGTGCCAGCAGCTTATCAACAGGTGGGGAGCAGTACTTC
len: 14; abundance: .; v_gene: TRBV19; j_gene: TRBJ1-2; d_gene: .; CDR3aa: CASSIRTGNYGYTF; CDR3nt: TGTGCCAGTAGTATCCGGACGGGGAACTATGGCTACACCTTC
len: 15; abundance: few; v_gene: TRBV13; j_gene: TRBJ1-6; d_gene: .; CDR3aa: CASSLDQGGNSPLHF; CDR3nt: TGTGCCAGCAGCTTAGACCAGGGTGGGAATTCACCCCTCCACTTT
len: 14; abundance: .; v_gene: TRBV9; j_gene: TRBJ1-3; d_gene: .; CDR3aa: CASSVTGSGNTIYF; CDR3nt: TGTGCCAGCAGCGTAACCGGGTCTGGAAACACCATATATTTT
len: 11; abundance: .; v_gene: TRBV27; j_gene: TRBJ2-3; d_gene: .; CDR3aa: CASTSTDTQYF; CDR3nt: TGTGCCAGCACCAGCACAGATACGCAGTATTTT